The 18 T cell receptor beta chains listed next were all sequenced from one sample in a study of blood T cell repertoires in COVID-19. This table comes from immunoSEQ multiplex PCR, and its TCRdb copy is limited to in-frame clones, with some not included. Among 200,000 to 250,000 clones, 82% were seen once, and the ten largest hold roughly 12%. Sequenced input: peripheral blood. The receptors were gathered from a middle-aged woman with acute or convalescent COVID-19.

This CDR3 reads CASRRTGSDTQYF. The CDR3 DNA sequence: TGTGCCAGCAGAAGGACAGGGTCAGATACGCAGTATTTT. The rearrangement joins TRBV6-5 to TRBJ2-3, with TRBD1 identical over 8 bases. V shed 6 bases and J 4 bases; nucleotides not matched to a gene: 3. This CDR3 is built from 13 residues. The V gene's germline CDR1 is MNHEY and CDR2 SVGAGI.

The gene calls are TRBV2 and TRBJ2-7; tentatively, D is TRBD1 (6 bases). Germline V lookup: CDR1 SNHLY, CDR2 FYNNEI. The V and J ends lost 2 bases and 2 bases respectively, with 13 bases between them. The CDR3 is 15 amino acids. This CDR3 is CASSEYGGPTYEQYF. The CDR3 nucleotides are TGTGCCAGCAGTGAATATGGGGGCCCCACCTACGAGCAGTACTTC.

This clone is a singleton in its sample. The CDR3 bases are TGCGCCAGCAGCCAAACTATTCCGGGACAGGGGTACAATGAGCAGTTCTTC. Encoded protein: CASSQTIPGQGYNEQFF. The rearrangement joins TRBV4-1 to TRBJ2-1, with TRBD1 identical over 10 bases. The CDR3 has 17 residues. V was clipped by 2 bases and J by 4 bases; unmatched bases: 8. Germline lookup yields CDR1 MGHRA and CDR2 YSYEKL.

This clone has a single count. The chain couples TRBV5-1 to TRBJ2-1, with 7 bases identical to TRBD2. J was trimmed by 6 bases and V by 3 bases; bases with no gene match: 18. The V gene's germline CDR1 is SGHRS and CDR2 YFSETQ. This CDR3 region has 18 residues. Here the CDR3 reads CASSYITPGGRGFNEQFF. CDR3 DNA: TGCGCCAGCAGCTACATTACCCCGGGCGGGAGAGGCTTCAATGAGCAGTTCTTC.

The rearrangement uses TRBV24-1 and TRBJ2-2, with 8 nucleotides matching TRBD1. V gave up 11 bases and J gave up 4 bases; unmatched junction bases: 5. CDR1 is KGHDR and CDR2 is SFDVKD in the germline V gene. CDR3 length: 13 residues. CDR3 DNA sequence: TGTGCCATCCGACAGGGGCGCACCGGGGAGCTGTTTTTT. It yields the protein CAIRQGRTGELFF.

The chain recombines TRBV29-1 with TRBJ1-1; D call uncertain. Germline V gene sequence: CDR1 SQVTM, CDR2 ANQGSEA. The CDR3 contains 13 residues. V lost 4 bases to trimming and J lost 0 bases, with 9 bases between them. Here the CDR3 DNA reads TGCAGCGTTGTTACGGGAGTGAACACTGAAGCTTTCTTT. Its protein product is CSVVTGVNTEAFF.

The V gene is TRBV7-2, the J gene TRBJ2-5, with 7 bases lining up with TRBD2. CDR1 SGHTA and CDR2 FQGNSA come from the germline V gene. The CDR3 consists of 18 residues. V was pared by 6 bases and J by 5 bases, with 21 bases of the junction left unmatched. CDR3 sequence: CASSPRLTAGEVLETQYF. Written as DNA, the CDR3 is TGTGCCAGCAGTCCCCGCCTGACGGCGGGAGAAGTGTTGGAGACCCAGTACTTC.

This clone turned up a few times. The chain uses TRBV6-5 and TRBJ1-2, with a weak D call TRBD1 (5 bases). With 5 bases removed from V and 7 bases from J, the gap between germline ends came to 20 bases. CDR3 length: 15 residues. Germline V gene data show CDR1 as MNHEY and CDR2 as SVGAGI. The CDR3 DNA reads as TGTGCCAGCAGTAATTTCGATGGGACTTCTATTGGCTACACCTTC. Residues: CASSNFDGTSIGYTF.

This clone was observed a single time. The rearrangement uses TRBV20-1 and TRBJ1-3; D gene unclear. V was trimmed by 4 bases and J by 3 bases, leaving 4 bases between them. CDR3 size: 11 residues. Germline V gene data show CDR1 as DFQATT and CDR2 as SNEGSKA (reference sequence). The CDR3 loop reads CSATFGNTIYF. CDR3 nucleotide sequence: TGCAGTGCTACATTTGGAAACACCATATATTTT.

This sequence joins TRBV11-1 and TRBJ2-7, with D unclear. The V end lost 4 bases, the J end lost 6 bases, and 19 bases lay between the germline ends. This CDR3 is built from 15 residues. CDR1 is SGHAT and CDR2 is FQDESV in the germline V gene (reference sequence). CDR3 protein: CASSSSGQAFAEQYF. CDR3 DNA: TGTGCCAGCAGCTCGTCAGGTCAGGCTTTTGCCGAGCAGTACTTC.

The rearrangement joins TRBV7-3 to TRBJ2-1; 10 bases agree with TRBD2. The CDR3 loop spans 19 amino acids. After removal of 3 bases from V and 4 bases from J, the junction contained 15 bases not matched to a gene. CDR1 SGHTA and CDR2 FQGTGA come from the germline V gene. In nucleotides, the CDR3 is TGTGCCAGCAGCTTGCGGTCTAGCGGGGGCCCCACCCCATACAATGAGCAGTTCTTC. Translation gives CASSLRSSGGPTPYNEQFF.

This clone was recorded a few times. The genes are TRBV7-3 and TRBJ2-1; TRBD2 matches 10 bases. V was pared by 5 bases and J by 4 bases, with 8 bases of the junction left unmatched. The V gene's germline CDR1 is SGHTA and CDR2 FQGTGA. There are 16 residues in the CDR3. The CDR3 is CASSPRTSGEYNEQFF. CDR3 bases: TGTGCCAGCAGCCCACGCACTAGCGGGGAATACAATGAGCAGTTCTTC.

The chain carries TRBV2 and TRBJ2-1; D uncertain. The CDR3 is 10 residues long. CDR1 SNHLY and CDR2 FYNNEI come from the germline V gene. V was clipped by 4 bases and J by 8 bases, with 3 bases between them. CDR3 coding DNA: TGTGCCAGCAGTGTCTATGAGCAGTTCTTC. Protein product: CASSVYEQFF.

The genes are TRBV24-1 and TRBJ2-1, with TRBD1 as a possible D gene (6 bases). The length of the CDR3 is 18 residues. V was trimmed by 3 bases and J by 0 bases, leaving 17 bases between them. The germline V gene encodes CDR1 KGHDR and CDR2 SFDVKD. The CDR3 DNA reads TGTGCCACCAGTGATAGATCCGGGACACCTTACTCCTACAATGAGCAGTTCTTC. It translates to CATSDRSGTPYSYNEQFF.

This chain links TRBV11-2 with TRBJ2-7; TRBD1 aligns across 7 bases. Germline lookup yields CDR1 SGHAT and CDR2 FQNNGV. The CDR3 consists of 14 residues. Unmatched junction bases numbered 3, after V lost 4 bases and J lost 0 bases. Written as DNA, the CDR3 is TGTGCCAGCAGCTACGACAGGGTCTCCTACGAGCAGTACTTC. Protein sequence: CASSYDRVSYEQYF. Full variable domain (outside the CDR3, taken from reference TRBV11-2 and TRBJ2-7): EAGVAQSPRYKIIEKRQSVAFWCNPISGHATLYWYQQILGQGPKLLIQFQNNGVVDDSQLPKDRFSAERLKGVDSTLKIQPAKLEDSAVYLCASSYDRVSYEQYFGPGTRLTVT.

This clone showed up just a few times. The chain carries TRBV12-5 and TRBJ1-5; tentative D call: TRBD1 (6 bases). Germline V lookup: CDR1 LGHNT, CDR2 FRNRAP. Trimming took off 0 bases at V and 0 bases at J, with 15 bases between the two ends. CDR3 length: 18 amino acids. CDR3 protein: CASGLVLQAGDSNQPQHF. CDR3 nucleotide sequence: TGTGCTAGTGGTTTGGTACTCCAGGCAGGGGATAGCAATCAGCCCCAGCATTTT.

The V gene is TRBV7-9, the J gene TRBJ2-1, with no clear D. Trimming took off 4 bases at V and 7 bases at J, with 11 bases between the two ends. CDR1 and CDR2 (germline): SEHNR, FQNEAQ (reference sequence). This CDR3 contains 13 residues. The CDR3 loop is CASSSTTWNEQFF. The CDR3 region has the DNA TGTGCCAGCAGCTCTACCACTTGGAATGAGCAGTTCTTC.

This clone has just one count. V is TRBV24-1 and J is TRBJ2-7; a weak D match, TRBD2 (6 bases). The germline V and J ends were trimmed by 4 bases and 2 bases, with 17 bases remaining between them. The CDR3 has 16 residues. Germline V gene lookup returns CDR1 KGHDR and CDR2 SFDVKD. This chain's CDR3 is CATSDTWGEEPYEQYF. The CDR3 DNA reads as TGTGCCACCAGTGACACGTGGGGGGAGGAACCCTACGAGCAGTACTTC.